The rows below give T cell receptor beta chains drawn from one sample of a study of T-cell reconstitution after alpha-beta-depleted transplantation in children. TCRdb independently ran MiXCR on the PCR reads; one entry per CDR3 protein. The repertoire holds around 700,000 distinct CDR3 sequences, roughly 14% seen once, with 0.79% in the top ten. Source: PBMCs, taken before TCRalphabeta/CD19-depleted stem cell transplant. The receptor source for this set is a girl aged 2 to 9 with congenital amegakaryocytic thrombocytopenia, due to receive a stem cell transplant. CDR3s include the opening cysteine and the closing phenylalanine or tryptophan. Each record gives: J gene, D gene, clone size, V gene, CDR3 DNA, CDR3 protein. The D gene is left open where the match is weak. Part of the rows lack a size; the others show once, few, many or a class for expanded clones.

J gene: TRBJ2-7; D gene: TRBD2; clone size: once; V gene: TRBV7-9; CDR3 DNA: TGTGCCAGCAGCCTCCTGGGAGCGGGAGGGAGCGAGCAGTACTTC; CDR3 protein: CASSLLGAGGSEQYF
J gene: TRBJ2-7; D gene: TRBD2; clone size: many; V gene: TRBV4-2; CDR3 DNA: TGTGCCAGCAGCCCAGGGGCGACTAGCGGGAGTCCCTCTCTCTACGAGCAGTACTTC; CDR3 protein: CASSPGATSGSPSLYEQYF
J gene: TRBJ2-1; D gene: TRBD2; clone size: many; V gene: TRBV28; CDR3 DNA: TGTGCCAGCAGTGTTAGCGGGAGGGCGGAGTTCTTC; CDR3 protein: CASSVSGRAEFF
J gene: TRBJ2-3; D gene: TRBD2; clone size: many; V gene: TRBV20-1; CDR3 DNA: TGCAGTGCTAGAGATCAAGGAAGAACTAGCGGCACAGATACGCAGTATTTT; CDR3 protein: CSARDQGRTSGTDTQYF
J gene: TRBJ1-4; D gene: TRBD1; clone size: many; V gene: TRBV20-1; CDR3 DNA: TGCAGTGCTACAGGGGGCGGCGAAAAACTGTTTTTT; CDR3 protein: CSATGGGEKLFF
J gene: TRBJ2-2; D gene: TRBD1; clone size: .; V gene: TRBV7-8; CDR3 DNA: TGTGCCAGCAGCTCGTTGACAGGGGGGTCCGGGGAGCTGTTTTTT; CDR3 protein: CASSSLTGGSGELFF
J gene: TRBJ2-4; D gene: .; clone size: .; V gene: TRBV7-9; CDR3 DNA: TGTGCCAGCAGCTCCGCCGTGGACATTCAGTACTTC; CDR3 protein: CASSSAVDIQYF
J gene: TRBJ2-1; D gene: TRBD2; clone size: .; V gene: TRBV5-1; CDR3 DNA: TGCGCCAGCAGCTTGGGGGGATTAGCGGGTCCCCACAATGAGCAGTTCTTC; CDR3 protein: CASSLGGLAGPHNEQFF
J gene: TRBJ2-3; D gene: TRBD2; clone size: few; V gene: TRBV7-2; CDR3 DNA: TGTGCCAGCAGCTTTCCCATCCTAGCGGGCACAGATACGCAGTATTTT; CDR3 protein: CASSFPILAGTDTQYF
J gene: TRBJ2-1; D gene: TRBD2; clone size: .; V gene: TRBV15; CDR3 DNA: TGTGCCACCAGCAGAGATAGAGCGGGAGGGCGGAATGAGCAGTTCTTC; CDR3 protein: CATSRDRAGGRNEQFF
J gene: TRBJ2-6; D gene: .; clone size: many; V gene: TRBV27; CDR3 DNA: TGTGCCAGCAGAGGTTTACGCCTCTCTGGGGCCAACGTCCTGACTTTC; CDR3 protein: CASRGLRLSGANVLTF
J gene: TRBJ1-3; D gene: .; clone size: .; V gene: TRBV20-1; CDR3 DNA: TGCAGTGCTCAGACAGACTCTGGAAACACCATATATTTT; CDR3 protein: CSAQTDSGNTIYF
J gene: TRBJ1-1; D gene: TRBD1; clone size: many; V gene: TRBV29-1; CDR3 DNA: TGCAGCGTTGAGTCACAGGGGTACACTGAAGCTTTCTTT; CDR3 protein: CSVESQGYTEAFF
J gene: TRBJ1-2; D gene: .; clone size: many; V gene: TRBV6-5; CDR3 DNA: TGTGCCAGCAGTCACTCCCTCACGGTAAACTGGTATGGCTACACCTTC; CDR3 protein: CASSHSLTVNWYGYTF
J gene: TRBJ2-1; D gene: TRBD2; clone size: .; V gene: TRBV5-1; CDR3 DNA: TGCGCCAGCAGCTTGGCTTCCCCGGGACTAGCGGGAGATAATGAGCAGTTCTTC; CDR3 protein: CASSLASPGLAGDNEQFF
J gene: TRBJ1-5; D gene: .; clone size: many; V gene: TRBV29-1; CDR3 DNA: TGCAGCGCCCGCGAGCACAATCAGCCCCAGCATTTT; CDR3 protein: CSAREHNQPQHF
J gene: TRBJ2-5; D gene: TRBD1; clone size: .; V gene: TRBV5-1; CDR3 DNA: TGCGCCAGCAGCCCCGGGACAGTAGAGACCCAGTACTTC; CDR3 protein: CASSPGTVETQYF
J gene: TRBJ2-1; D gene: TRBD2; clone size: many; V gene: TRBV20-1; CDR3 DNA: TGCAGTGCTAGAGAACCAGCGGGACTTTCCTACAATGAGCAGTTCTTC; CDR3 protein: CSAREPAGLSYNEQFF
J gene: TRBJ2-1; D gene: TRBD2; clone size: few; V gene: TRBV7-3; CDR3 DNA: TGTGCCAGCAGCTTATTCCCCGGGACTAGCAGCTACAATGAGCAGTTCTTC; CDR3 protein: CASSLFPGTSSYNEQFF
J gene: TRBJ2-3; D gene: .; clone size: many; V gene: TRBV20-1; CDR3 DNA: TGCAGTGCCCTATCCCCCCTGACAGATACGCAGTATTTT; CDR3 protein: CSALSPLTDTQYF
J gene: TRBJ1-1; D gene: .; clone size: many; V gene: TRBV12-3/TRBV12-4; CDR3 DNA: TGTGCCAGCAGTTTAGATTTCGAATATGAAGCTTTCTTT; CDR3 protein: CASSLDFEYEAFF
J gene: TRBJ2-1; D gene: .; clone size: few; V gene: TRBV4-2; CDR3 DNA: TGTGCCAGCAGCCAATCTAGCGAGCAGTTCTTC; CDR3 protein: CASSQSSEQFF
J gene: TRBJ2-5; D gene: .; clone size: many; V gene: TRBV20-1; CDR3 DNA: TGCAGTGCTAGAGTGCAAGGATATCCCCGGGAGACCCAGTACTTC; CDR3 protein: CSARVQGYPRETQYF
J gene: TRBJ2-7; D gene: TRBD2; clone size: many; V gene: TRBV29-1; CDR3 DNA: TGCAGCGTTGGGGCCAGACTAGCTGGGGACTACGAGCAGTACTTC; CDR3 protein: CSVGARLAGDYEQYF
J gene: TRBJ2-5; D gene: .; clone size: many; V gene: TRBV20-1; CDR3 DNA: TGCAGTGCTAGCCGGCTGGGGGCTGGAAAAGAGACCCAGTACTTC; CDR3 protein: CSASRLGAGKETQYF
J gene: TRBJ2-3; D gene: TRBD2; clone size: .; V gene: TRBV18; CDR3 DNA: TGTGCCAGCTCACCACCGTCTTCTAGCGGGAAACTCCCAGATACGCAGTATTTT; CDR3 protein: CASSPPSSSGKLPDTQYF
J gene: TRBJ2-7; D gene: .; clone size: many; V gene: TRBV29-1; CDR3 DNA: TGCAGCGTTGAAGACAGGGTCTACGAGCAGTACTTC; CDR3 protein: CSVEDRVYEQYF
J gene: TRBJ2-1; D gene: .; clone size: many; V gene: TRBV6-1; CDR3 DNA: TGTGCCAGCAGCCTTGGTTCGGGCAATGAGCAGTTCTTC; CDR3 protein: CASSLGSGNEQFF
J gene: TRBJ2-1; D gene: .; clone size: many; V gene: TRBV7-9; CDR3 DNA: TGTGCCAGCAGCTTAGAGGTAGTCAATGAGCAGTTCTTC; CDR3 protein: CASSLEVVNEQFF
J gene: TRBJ2-3; D gene: TRBD2; clone size: few; V gene: TRBV5-1; CDR3 DNA: TGCGCCAGCAGCAGCGGGACTAGCGGGAGGGCCCTGGATACGCAGTATTTT; CDR3 protein: CASSSGTSGRALDTQYF
J gene: TRBJ1-2; D gene: .; clone size: .; V gene: TRBV5-4; CDR3 DNA: TGTGCCAGCAGCATGGGACCCCCGTCGGGCTACACCTTC; CDR3 protein: CASSMGPPSGYTF
J gene: TRBJ2-7; D gene: TRBD2; clone size: .; V gene: TRBV5-1; CDR3 DNA: TGCGCCAGCAGTTCAGGACTTCCGGGACTAGCGGGAGAAGACTTC; CDR3 protein: CASSSGLPGLAGEDF
J gene: TRBJ1-6; D gene: .; clone size: many; V gene: TRBV14; CDR3 DNA: TGTGCCAGCAGCCCGGGAAGCTCCTATAATTCACCCCTCCACTTT; CDR3 protein: CASSPGSSYNSPLHF
J gene: TRBJ1-6; D gene: .; clone size: .; V gene: TRBV5-5; CDR3 DNA: TGTGCCAGCAGCTTGGCCGGGTATAATTCACCCCTCCACTTT; CDR3 protein: CASSLAGYNSPLHF
J gene: TRBJ2-5; D gene: .; clone size: .; V gene: TRBV18; CDR3 DNA: TGTGCCAGCTCACCACACAGGGAAGAGACCCAGTACTTC; CDR3 protein: CASSPHREETQYF
J gene: TRBJ2-7; D gene: .; clone size: many; V gene: TRBV29-1; CDR3 DNA: TGCAGCGTTGGGAATTCCTACGAGCAGTACTTC; CDR3 protein: CSVGNSYEQYF
J gene: TRBJ2-5; D gene: .; clone size: many; V gene: TRBV20-1; CDR3 DNA: TGCAGTGCTAGAGTTTTGTACCAAGAGACCCAGTACTTC; CDR3 protein: CSARVLYQETQYF
J gene: TRBJ1-5; D gene: .; clone size: .; V gene: TRBV6-1; CDR3 DNA: TGTGCCAGCAGCACAGAGGAGGATCAGCCCCAGCATTTT; CDR3 protein: CASSTEEDQPQHF
J gene: TRBJ1-5; D gene: .; clone size: many; V gene: TRBV7-9; CDR3 DNA: TGTGCCAGCAGCAGGACTGATAGCAATCAGCCCCAGCATTTT; CDR3 protein: CASSRTDSNQPQHF
J gene: TRBJ2-1; D gene: TRBD2; clone size: few; V gene: TRBV29-1; CDR3 DNA: TGCAGCGCCCGGGACTACAACTACAATGAGCAGTTCTTC; CDR3 protein: CSARDYNYNEQFF
J gene: TRBJ1-1; D gene: .; clone size: .; V gene: TRBV11-2; CDR3 DNA: TGTGCCAGCAGCTTAGGTTTTCGGGGGGTTGGTAGCACTGAAGCTTTCTTT; CDR3 protein: CASSLGFRGVGSTEAFF
J gene: TRBJ1-4; D gene: .; clone size: many; V gene: TRBV9; CDR3 DNA: TGTGCCAGCAGCGTAGGAATGACAGATAATGAAAAACTGTTTTTT; CDR3 protein: CASSVGMTDNEKLFF
J gene: TRBJ2-1; D gene: TRBD2; clone size: .; V gene: TRBV4-1; CDR3 DNA: TGCGCCAGCACCCAAGAAAGGCCGGCGGGAGGGCCTAACAATGAGCAGTTCTTC; CDR3 protein: CASTQERPAGGPNNEQFF
J gene: TRBJ2-1; D gene: .; clone size: few; V gene: TRBV7-2; CDR3 DNA: TGTGCCATCTTCGGGCCGGAAAAGGGGGTCTACAATGAGCAGTTCTTC; CDR3 protein: CAIFGPEKGVYNEQFF
J gene: TRBJ2-2; D gene: TRBD1; clone size: few; V gene: TRBV28; CDR3 DNA: TGTGCCAGCCTAGACAGGGCAGCTTCCGGGGAGCTGTTTTTT; CDR3 protein: CASLDRAASGELFF
J gene: TRBJ1-5; D gene: .; clone size: few; V gene: TRBV7-9; CDR3 DNA: TGTGCCAGCAGCTTAGAGGGGGGGCCCCAGCATTTT; CDR3 protein: CASSLEGGPQHF
J gene: TRBJ2-1; D gene: .; clone size: .; V gene: TRBV7-2; CDR3 DNA: TGTGCCAGCAGCTTGGCGCGAACCTCCTACAATGAGCAGTTCTTC; CDR3 protein: CASSLARTSYNEQFF
J gene: TRBJ2-7; D gene: .; clone size: .; V gene: TRBV6-1; CDR3 DNA: TGTGCCAGCAGAACACAGGGTCGGTACGAGCAGTACTTC; CDR3 protein: CASRTQGRYEQYF
J gene: TRBJ2-3; D gene: TRBD2; clone size: .; V gene: TRBV27; CDR3 DNA: TGTGCCAGCAGCCCCCCCGCGGGACTAGCGGGAGCAGATACGCAGTATTTT; CDR3 protein: CASSPPAGLAGADTQYF
J gene: TRBJ1-3; D gene: .; clone size: many; V gene: TRBV5-1; CDR3 DNA: TGCGCCAGCAGCTCGGGGACTGCAAGGTCTGGAAACACCATATATTTT; CDR3 protein: CASSSGTARSGNTIYF